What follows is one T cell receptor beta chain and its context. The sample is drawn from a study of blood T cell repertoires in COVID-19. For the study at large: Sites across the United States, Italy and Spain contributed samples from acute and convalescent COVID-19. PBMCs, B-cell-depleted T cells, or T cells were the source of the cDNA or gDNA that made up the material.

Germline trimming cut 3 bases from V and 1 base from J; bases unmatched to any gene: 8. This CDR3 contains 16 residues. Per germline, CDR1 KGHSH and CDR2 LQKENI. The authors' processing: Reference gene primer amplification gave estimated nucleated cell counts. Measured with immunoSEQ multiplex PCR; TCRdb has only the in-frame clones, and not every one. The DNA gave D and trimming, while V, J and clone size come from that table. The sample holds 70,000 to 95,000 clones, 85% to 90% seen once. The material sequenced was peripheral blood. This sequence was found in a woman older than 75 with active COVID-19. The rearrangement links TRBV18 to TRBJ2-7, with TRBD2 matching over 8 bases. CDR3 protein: CASSPSGGRPSYEQYF. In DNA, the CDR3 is TGTGCCAGCTCACCTTCGGGCGGGAGGCCATCCTACGAGCAGTACTTC.